This paragraph reports one TCR beta chain. The table came from immunoSEQ multiplex PCR; TCRdb's copy has only in-frame clones and leaves some out. Of about 30,000 clones listed, just over 90% were seen once; the top ten hold approximately 4.6%. The data were obtained in a study of T cell changes during pregnancy in multiple sclerosis. The CDR3 sequence is 17 residues long. The ends lost 0 bases at V and 4 bases at J; junction bases unmatched: 10. Germline loops: CDR1 LGHNA, CDR2 YNFKEQ. The TCR was taken from a female donor in good health, enrolled as a control in a pregnancy study. The rearrangement uses TRBV4-2 and TRBJ2-5; 8 bases match TRBD1. The starting material was peripheral blood, obtained in the second trimester of pregnancy. Written as DNA, the CDR3 is TGTGCCAGCAGCCAAGAGGAGACAGGGGAAGAGGGAGAGACCCAGTACTTC. Its translation: CASSQEETGEEGETQYF.